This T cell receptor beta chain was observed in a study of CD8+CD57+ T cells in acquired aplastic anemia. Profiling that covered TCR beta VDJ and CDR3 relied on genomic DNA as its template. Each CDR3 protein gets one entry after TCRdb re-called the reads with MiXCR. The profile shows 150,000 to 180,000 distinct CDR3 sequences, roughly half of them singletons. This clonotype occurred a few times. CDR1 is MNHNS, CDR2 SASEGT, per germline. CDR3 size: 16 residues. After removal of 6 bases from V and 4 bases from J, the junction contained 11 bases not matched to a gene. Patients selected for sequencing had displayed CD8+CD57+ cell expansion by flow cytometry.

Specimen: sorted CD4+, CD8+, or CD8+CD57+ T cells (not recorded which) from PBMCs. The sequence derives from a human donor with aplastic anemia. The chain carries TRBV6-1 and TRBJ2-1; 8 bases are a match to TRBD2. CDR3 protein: CASRPSGGTIYNEQFF. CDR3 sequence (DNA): TGTGCCAGCAGACCCAGCGGGGGTACCATATACAATGAGCAGTTCTTC.